The clone carrying this TCR beta chain came up many times. Its specificity is not known. This CDR3 comprises 19 residues. The V end was cut by 5 bases, the J end by 2 bases, with 27 bases between. Germline V lookup: CDR1 SEHNR, CDR2 FQNEAQ (reference sequence). Those with hyperthyroidism were 18 to 65 years old, newly diagnosed, and ill for under 2 months. This sample is drawn from a study of T cells in Graves' hyperthyroidism and ophthalmopathy. For the study at large: Initial diagnosis, before any treatment, was when peripheral blood was collected.

Study-level points and caveats: Separation of ophthalmopathy from stable hyperthyroidism was achieved by a 13 V-J model.

RNA transcripts provided the source from which TCR beta CDR3 regions were amplified. First-round RT-PCR of the TCR CDR3 relied on the HTBI primer set. TCRdb re-derived calls from the multiplex PCR reads in MiXCR, one entry per CDR3 protein. The sample lists some 440,000 distinct CDR3 sequences; 15% to 19% were seen once. The chain has TRBV7-9 and TRBJ2-5; D possibly corresponds to TRBD2 (6 bases). The sequence was collected from a woman in her late teens or twenties with Graves' hyperthyroidism. What was sequenced was blood. CDR3 DNA: TGTGCCAGCAGCCCAGTTGGGGACTTCAGCAGACCCGGACAAGAGACCCAGTACTTC. This codes for CASSPVGDFSRPGQETQYF.